This T cell receptor beta chain came from a study of T cell repertoires in cytomegalovirus infection. Study background: Both a matching HLA type and CMV infection were indicated by public TCR beta signatures.

General study points: Public TCR beta family frequency separated CMV-and-HLA carriers, including in an independent cohort. The study found HLA-C-restricted CMV-specific TCR beta clonotypes dominating the ex vivo response.

V was pared by 5 bases and J by 9 bases, with 15 bases of the junction left unmatched. The CDR3 covers 18 residues. The germline V gene has CDR1 SGHVS and CDR2 FNYEAQ. The sample holds a few counts of this clonotype. Antigen unknown. TCRdb analysed the reads with MiXCR anew, one entry per CDR3 protein. The repertoire holds approximately 320,000 distinct CDR3 sequences, with around a tenth as singletons. V and J are TRBV7-6 and TRBJ2-1; TRBD2 matches 14 bases. The TCR originated in a human donor in good health (CMV status not recorded). Some clones in this sample may be carry-over from other donors' samples. Sequences were obtained from PBMCs. The CDR3 nucleotides are TGTGCCAGCAGCCAGGGGACTAGCGGGGGACTGGGTGTAGTTGAGCAGTTCTTC. Protein: CASSQGTSGGLGVVEQFF.